Listed here are 11 T cell receptor beta chains from one sample, sequenced in a study of blood T cell repertoires in COVID-19. Profiled with immunoSEQ multiplex PCR; TCRdb holds only in-frame clones, not every one. The table lists about 320,000 clones, nearly 90% of them singletons. Source material: PBMCs or T cells enriched from blood (not recorded which). These receptors were collected from a woman aged 30 to 39 who had recovered from COVID-19.

The V and J genes are TRBV3-1 (or the pseudogene TRBV3-2) and TRBJ1-4; 9 positions match TRBD1. The V gene end was trimmed by 4 bases and the J gene end by 7 bases; junction bases not matched to a gene: 4. Germline lookup yields CDR1 LGHDT and CDR2 YNNKEL (reference sequence). The CDR3 has 14 amino acids. The CDR3 bases are TGTGCCAGCAGCCCCGGGACAGGGAGTGAAAAACTGTTTTTT. The encoded protein is CASSPGTGSEKLFF.

The chain couples TRBV15 to TRBJ2-5, with D possibly matching TRBD1 (6 bases). The ends were cut back, 2 bases at V and 4 bases at J, with 20 bases in the middle. The CDR3 is 17 residues long. From germline, CDR1 is LNHNV and CDR2 YYDKDF (reference sequence). CDR3: CATSRNPRPTGVETQYF. In nucleotides, the CDR3 is TGTGCCACCAGCAGAAATCCAAGGCCGACAGGAGTAGAGACCCAGTACTTC. The full variable domain, rest sourced from reference TRBV15 and TRBJ2-5, is DAMVIQNPRYQVTQFGKPVTLSCSQTLNHNVMYWYQQKSSQAPKLLFHYYDKDFNNEADTPDNFQSRRPNTSFCFLDIRSPGLGDTAMYLCATSRNPRPTGVETQYFGPGTRLLVL.

The chain recombines TRBV10-3 with TRBJ1-1; D may be TRBD1 (5 bases). This CDR3 spans 15 amino acids. Deletions cut 3 bases from V and 7 bases from J, with 18 bases between. Germline CDR1 ENHRY, CDR2 SYGVKD. This chain's CDR3 is CAISDPGEGLGEAFF. CDR3 nucleotides: TGTGCCATCAGTGACCCGGGGGAGGGGTTAGGTGAAGCTTTCTTT.

The chain employs TRBV5-1 and TRBJ2-3; perhaps TRBD1 as D (6 bases). This CDR3 region has 16 residues. The germline CDR1 and CDR2 sequences are SGHRS and YFSETQ. Between the trimmed V and J ends, which lost 0 bases and 4 bases, there was a span of 15 bases. The CDR3 coding sequence is TGCGCCAGCAGCTTGGCCACTGGGGGCGATGCAGATACGCAGTATTTT. Protein product: CASSLATGGDADTQYF.

Points on this clone: The same CDR3 is also encoded by other DNA sequences in this sample. The chain recombines TRBV6-5 with TRBJ2-7; 8 bases line up with TRBD1. This CDR3 spans 15 amino acids. V lost 0 bases, J lost 6 bases, and 7 bases stayed unmatched. The germline CDR1 and CDR2 sequences are MNHEY and SVGAGI. The DNA for the CDR3 is TGTGCCAGCAGTTACTCGAGGGCAGGGGGCGGCGAGCAGTACTTC. Amino acids: CASSYSRAGGGEQYF.

V usage is TRBV5-4 and J usage is TRBJ2-6, with TRBD2 matching over 11 bases. V dropped 10 bases and J dropped 0; count of bases not matched to a gene: 6. The CDR3 covers 16 residues. Germline values: CDR1 SGHNT, CDR2 YYREEE (reference sequence). The CDR3 region is CAASSGGPSGANVLTF. CDR3 nucleotides: TGTGCCGCATCTAGCGGGGGGCCCTCTGGGGCCAACGTCCTGACTTTC. The full variable domain, with the rest looked up from reference TRBV5-4 and TRBJ2-6, is ETGVTQSPTHLIKTRGQQVTLRCSSQSGHNTVSWYQQALGQGPQFIFQYYREEENGRGNFPPRFSGLQFPNYSSELNVNALELDDSALYLCAASSGGPSGANVLTFGAGSRLTVL.

This sequence joins TRBV12-5 and TRBJ1-4, with D perhaps matching TRBD1 (5 bases). Deletions cut 0 bases from V and 5 bases from J, with 13 bases between. Germline V gene data show CDR1 as LGHNT and CDR2 as FRNRAP. CDR3 length: 16 amino acids. The CDR3 reads CASGLVLGAANEKLFF. For the CDR3, the DNA is TGTGCTAGTGGTTTGGTATTAGGGGCGGCGAATGAAAAACTGTTTTTT.

The chain links TRBV28 to TRBJ1-1; D not resolved. The germline V gene has CDR1 MDHEN and CDR2 SYDVKM. V was cut by 3 bases and J by 2 bases, with 10 bases left in between. This CDR3 is 14 amino acids long. The CDR3 loop reads CASSFRGTNTEAFF. CDR3 sequence (DNA): TGTGCCAGCAGTTTCCGTGGCACCAACACTGAAGCTTTCTTT.

The gene calls are TRBV5-6 and TRBJ1-2; TRBD1 matches at 8 bases. V was pared by 3 bases and J by 4 bases, with 5 bases of the junction left unmatched. The CDR3 covers 14 residues. Germline CDR1 SGHDT, CDR2 YYEEEE. This chain's CDR3 is CASSSEDRGYGYTF. In DNA form, the CDR3 reads TGTGCCAGCAGCTCAGAAGACAGGGGCTATGGCTACACCTTC.

V is TRBV10-3 and J is TRBJ2-5; 7 nucleotides align to TRBD1. The germline V gene has CDR1 ENHRY and CDR2 SYGVKD. The CDR3 has 18 residues. The V gene end was trimmed by 2 bases and the J gene end by 3 bases; junction bases not matched to a gene: 15. The CDR3 DNA is TGTGCCATCAGTGAGCCCCCAGACAGGGTGTCTCGAGAAGAGACCCAGTACTTC. This sequence encodes CAISEPPDRVSREETQYF.

The J gene is TRBJ1-5, the V gene TRBV18, with TRBD1 as a possible D gene (5 bases). From germline, CDR1 is KGHSH and CDR2 LQKENI. This CDR3 is built from 15 residues. Trimming stripped 4 bases from V and 5 bases from J, with 15 bases between. In DNA, the CDR3 is TGTGCCAGCTCACTCACCGGGGGACCGTATCAGCCCCAGCATTTT. Translated, it gives CASSLTGGPYQPQHF.